Sequencing of this TCR beta chain was carried out in a study of T cell repertoires in ileal Crohn's disease. Clones were sequenced by immunoSEQ multiplex PCR, and TCRdb holds only the in-frame ones, with some missing. The sample lists fewer than 13,000 clones; approximately 81% were seen once. As to this clone: Its antigen remains unknown.

The CDR3 is 15 residues long. The germline V gene has CDR1 LNHDA and CDR2 SQIVND (reference sequence). Trimming pared 4 bases from V and 3 bases from J, leaving 16 bases between. Sample time point: neoterminal ileum biopsy at postoperative endoscopy, about 6 months after surgery. Study-wide findings and caveats: Endoscopy was done a median around 7.5 months after surgery.

The chain has TRBV19 and TRBJ2-7, with a weak D call TRBD2 (6 bases). Sample: ileal tissue. This receptor was identified in an adult with Crohn's disease. This CDR3 is CASSKGRGTIYEQYF. DNA for the CDR3: TGTGCCAGTAGTAAAGGGCGGGGAACGATCTACGAGCAGTACTTC.